Shown below are 28 T cell receptor beta chains from a single sample sequenced in a study of T cell repertoires in cytomegalovirus infection. TCRdb called the reads again in MiXCR, with one record for every CDR3 protein. The top ten clones hold under 15% of a sample with about 530,000 distinct CDR3 sequences, 26% of them seen once. Material for sequencing was PBMCs. The receptor set was obtained from a human donor in good health (CMV status not recorded). Some clones in this sample may be carry-over from other donors' samples.

The chain uses TRBV7-2 and TRBJ1-3; no clear D. Germline assignment: CDR1 SGHTA and CDR2 FQGNSA. V lost 5 bases and J lost 5, with 28 bases in between. This CDR3 spans 19 amino acids. The CDR3 region has the DNA TGTGCCAGCAGCCAAGATCGCACGGGAGCAGGCCTGACTAGAAACACCATATATTTT. This encodes CASSQDRTGAGLTRNTIYF.

This clonotype appeared many times. The chain carries TRBV28 and TRBJ1-2; D possibly corresponds to TRBD1 (5 bases). Germline assignment: CDR1 MDHEN and CDR2 SYDVKM. This CDR3 has 12 amino acids. Trimming left V 2 bases short and J 4 bases short, with 5 bases between. The CDR3: CASSLGGYGYTF. The CDR3 region has the DNA TGTGCCAGCAGTTTAGGGGGCTATGGCTACACCTTC.

This chain joins TRBV9 and TRBJ2-3; D is uncertain. V lost 4 bases and J lost 0, with 9 bases in between. The CDR3 totals 14 residues. Germline-derived CDR1 and CDR2 are SGDLS and YYNGEE. The CDR3 loop reads CASSPGISTDTQYF. Here the CDR3 DNA reads TGTGCCAGCAGCCCGGGCATCAGCACAGATACGCAGTATTTT.

The J gene is TRBJ2-5, the V gene TRBV30; 7 nucleotides match TRBD1. The CDR3 runs 14 residues. J gave up 1 base and V 0 bases, and 2 bases lay outside the gene matches. The germline CDR1 and CDR2 sequences are GTSNPN and SVGIG (reference sequence). Here the CDR3 DNA reads TGTGCCTGGAGTGTGTCAGGGGGCCAAGAGACCCAGTACTTC. Amino acids: CAWSVSGGQETQYF.

A single count supports this clonotype. The chain is built from TRBV19 and TRBJ1-1; D remains ambiguous. Trimming stripped 1 base from V and 5 bases from J, with 14 bases between. The CDR3 is 15 residues long. Germline assignment: CDR1 LNHDA and CDR2 SQIVND (reference sequence). CDR3 residues: CASSIVGIAVTEAFF. As DNA, the CDR3 is TGTGCCAGTAGTATAGTGGGGATAGCCGTAACTGAAGCTTTCTTT.

This sequence joins TRBV4-3 and TRBJ2-7, with 7 bases that match TRBD2. The CDR3 loop spans 15 amino acids. V was clipped by 3 bases and J by 6 bases; unmatched bases: 11. CDR1 and CDR2 from the germline V gene are LGHNA and YSLEER. CDR3 nucleotide sequence: TGCGCCAGCAGCCAGGGGGGAGGGCCTCAGTTCGAGCAGTACTTC. This codes for CASSQGGGPQFEQYF.

In its sample, this clonotype was seen a few times. The chain recombines TRBV20-1 with TRBJ2-7, with TRBD1 matching over 7 bases. V lost 3 bases, J lost 7 bases, and 15 bases stayed unmatched. Germline V gives CDR1 DFQATT, CDR2 SNEGSKA (reference sequence). The CDR3 covers 15 residues. This CDR3 reads CSASTYGTALGEQYF. The CDR3 DNA is TGCAGTGCTAGCACGTACGGGACAGCACTAGGGGAGCAGTACTTC.

The chain joins TRBV7-2 to TRBJ2-3; 7 bases are a match to TRBD2. The ends lost 4 bases at V and 1 base at J; junction bases unmatched: 8. The CDR3 consists of 16 residues. Germline V gene lookup returns CDR1 SGHTA and CDR2 FQGNSA. CDR3 sequence reads: CASSYHTSVRTDTQYF. DNA for the CDR3: TGTGCCAGCAGCTATCATACTAGCGTACGCACAGATACGCAGTATTTT.

V and J are TRBV28 and TRBJ2-5; D may be TRBD1 or TRBD2 (6 bases each). The CDR3 loop spans 14 amino acids. The V and J ends lost 4 bases and 4 bases respectively, with 13 bases between them. Per the germline V gene, CDR1 is MDHEN and CDR2 is SYDVKM. CDR3 DNA sequence: TGTGCCAGCAGTTCGTCAGGAGGGGGAGAGACCCAGTACTTC. Amino acids: CASSSSGGGETQYF.

This clonotype has at least ten counts. The chain uses TRBV12-3 or TRBV12-4 and TRBJ2-1; a weak D match, TRBD1 (6 bases). The CDR3 contains 15 residues. V lost 1 base and J 6 bases, leaving 13 bases between the germline ends. This CDR3 reads CASSLGQGPVNEQFF. The CDR3 nucleotides read TGTGCCAGCAGTTTAGGGCAGGGGCCAGTCAATGAGCAGTTCTTC.

The rearrangement links TRBV5-1 to TRBJ2-1; TRBD1 might be the D (5 bases). The V gene's germline CDR1 is SGHRS and CDR2 YFSETQ. This CDR3 comprises 18 residues. With 1 base removed from V and 0 bases from J, the gap between germline ends came to 17 bases. The CDR3 DNA is TGCGCCAGCAGCTTGACCCTTACCGCGGACATCTCCTACAATGAGCAGTTCTTC. It codes for CASSLTLTADISYNEQFF.

The chain couples TRBV12-3 or TRBV12-4 to TRBJ1-2, with TRBD1 matching over 9 bases. V shed 7 bases and J 4 bases; nucleotides not matched to a gene: 13. CDR3 length: 16 residues. This chain's CDR3 is CASTYDRDRASYGYTF. DNA for the CDR3: TGTGCCAGCACATACGACCGGGACAGGGCCTCCTATGGCTACACCTTC.

The V and J genes are TRBV30 and TRBJ2-1, with D hard to call. Germline V gene lookup returns CDR1 GTSNPN and CDR2 SVGIG (reference sequence). The CDR3 runs to 12 residues. V was pared by 2 bases and J by 7 bases, with 9 bases between. DNA of the CDR3: TGTGCCTGGAGTCAAAAAGGGAATGAGCAGTTCTTC. Its translation: CAWSQKGNEQFF. The full variable domain, its missing parts supplied by reference TRBV30 and TRBJ2-1, is SQTIHQWPATLVQPVGSPLSLECTVEGTSNPNLYWYRQAAGRGLQLLFYSVGIGQISSEVPQNLSASRPQDRQFILSSKKLLLSDSGFYLCAWSQKGNEQFFGPGTRLTVL.

As regards this clonotype: The junction and the germline gene differ at one end; a read error may be behind it. V and J are TRBV5-3 and TRBJ2-2; 13 bases agree with TRBD2. TRBV5-3 qualifies as an ORF whose function is uncertain. CDR3 length: 16 residues. The CDR3 DNA reads TGTGCCAGCAGCTCTGGACTAGCGGGAGACACCGGGGAGCTGTTTTTT. Encoded protein: CASSSGLAGDTGELFF.

This clonotype was counted many times. The chain joins TRBV7-2 to TRBJ2-1, with D unresolved. V lost 5 bases and J lost 5, with 16 bases in between. CDR3 length: 15 amino acids. Germline CDR1 is SGHTA and CDR2 is FQGNSA. CDR3 in amino acids: CASSLLGNFNNEQFF. The CDR3 DNA reads TGTGCCAGCAGCCTCCTGGGGAATTTCAACAATGAGCAGTTCTTC.

The chain links TRBV20-1 to TRBJ2-6; D uncertain. The CDR3 loop spans 14 amino acids. Germline V lookup: CDR1 DFQATT, CDR2 SNEGSKA (reference sequence). The CDR3: CSLLTASGANVLTF. The CDR3 region has the DNA TGCAGCCTTCTTACAGCGTCTGGGGCCAACGTCCTGACTTTC.

The V and J genes are TRBV19 and TRBJ1-1, with TRBD1 matching 9 bases. Germline V CDR1 and CDR2: LNHDA, SQIVND (reference sequence). Losses at the gene ends were 5 bases for V and 2 bases for J; bases not matched to a gene: 9. The CDR3 has 16 residues. Here the CDR3 DNA reads TGTGCCAGTAGTTCCCGGACAGGGGCGATAAACACTGAAGCTTTCTTT. Translated: CASSSRTGAINTEAFF.

The genes are TRBV4-1 and TRBJ1-1; TRBD1 is a possible D gene (5 bases). From germline, CDR1 is MGHRA and CDR2 YSYEKL. The CDR3 runs to 15 residues. V shed 0 bases and J shed 0 bases, with 8 bases lying between them. The CDR3 is CASSQEGVLNTEAFF. The CDR3 region has the DNA TGCGCCAGCAGCCAAGAGGGGGTATTGAACACTGAAGCTTTCTTT.

The gene calls are TRBV11-2 and TRBJ2-1; 13 nucleotides match TRBD2. The CDR3 consists of 17 residues. In germline, CDR1 is SGHAT, CDR2 FQNNGV. V was pared by 2 bases and J by 8 bases, with 9 bases of the junction left unmatched. The CDR3 protein is CASSLIRTSGSTHEQFF. The CDR3 nucleotides read TGTGCCAGCAGCTTAATTCGGACTAGCGGGAGCACGCATGAGCAGTTCTTC.

There are many counts of this clonotype. This chain connects TRBV6-2 or TRBV6-3 to TRBJ2-3; weak D call: TRBD2 (6 bases). The CDR3 sequence is 18 residues long. Germline assignment: CDR1 MNHEY and CDR2 SVGEGT. Trimming took off 0 bases at V and 7 bases at J, with 23 bases between the two ends. For the CDR3, the DNA is TGTGCCAGCAGTTACTCGATATTAAGGGCCGGAGGGAAGAATACGCAGTATTTT. It specifies CASSYSILRAGGKNTQYF.

This chain joins TRBV4-1 and TRBJ2-7, with 7 bases that match TRBD1. This CDR3 is built from 17 residues. Germline CDR1 MGHRA, CDR2 YSYEKL. With V trimmed by 0 bases and J by 0 bases, 8 bases remained unmatched. The CDR3, as DNA: TGCGCCAGCAGCCAAGACCCGACCGGGACAGCCTCCTACGAGCAGTACTTC. It yields the protein CASSQDPTGTASYEQYF.

This clonotype was observed a handful of times. The CDR3 protein is CSASLGGTQYF. DNA of the CDR3: TGCAGTGCTAGCCTGGGGGGTACGCAGTATTTT. J is TRBJ2-3 and V is TRBV20-1, with a weak D call TRBD2 (6 bases). The CDR3 is 11 amino acids. Per germline, CDR1 DFQATT and CDR2 SNEGSKA (reference sequence). The ends were cut back, 3 bases at V and 8 bases at J, with 9 bases in the middle.

This rearrangement joins TRBV6-2 or TRBV6-3 to TRBJ2-1; weak D call: TRBD2 (5 bases). The germline gives CDR1 MNHEY, CDR2 SVGEGT. The CDR3 runs to 13 residues. V was cut by 7 bases and J by 9 bases, with 16 bases left in between. Here the CDR3 reads CASTLSVTTEQFF. CDR3 coding DNA: TGTGCCAGCACTTTATCCGTGACTACTGAGCAGTTCTTC.

This clonotype was counted between two and nine times. The genes are TRBV20-1 and TRBJ2-5; 10 positions match TRBD2. CDR1 is DFQATT and CDR2 is SNEGSKA in the germline V gene (reference sequence). This CDR3 is 17 amino acids long. The J segment lost 5 bases and the V segment lost 0 bases, leaving 12 bases of the junction unmatched. The CDR3 reads CSARDEGASGSWETQYF. The CDR3 coding sequence is TGCAGTGCTAGAGATGAGGGAGCTAGCGGGAGTTGGGAGACCCAGTACTTC.

This clonotype appeared a few times. V is TRBV12-5 and J is TRBJ1-2, with TRBD1 matching 7 bases. This CDR3 is 15 amino acids long. Losses at the gene ends were 6 bases for V and 5 bases for J; bases not matched to a gene: 12. CDR1 is LGHNT, CDR2 FRNRAP, per germline. In nucleotides, the CDR3 is TGTGCTAGTGGCTACCTTGGACAGGCCGTATATGGCTACACCTTC. Its protein is CASGYLGQAVYGYTF. Supplemented by reference TRBV12-5 and TRBJ1-2, the full variable domain reads DARVTQTPRHKVTEMGQEVTMRCQPILGHNTVFWYRQTMMQGLELLAYFRNRAPLDDSGMPKDRFSAEMPDATLATLKIQPSEPRDSAVYFCASGYLGQAVYGYTFGSGTRLTVV.

V gene TRBV20-1 combines with J gene TRBJ1-6, with a possible D match to TRBD1 (5 bases). Germline V gene lookup returns CDR1 DFQATT and CDR2 SNEGSKA (reference sequence). The V end was cut by 0 bases, the J end by 16 bases, with 16 bases between. The CDR3 length is 13 residues. The CDR3 DNA sequence: TGCAGTGCTAGAGAAGCACCGGGACTCCCTCTCCACTTT. The encoded protein is CSAREAPGLPLHF.

This chain joins TRBV12-3 or TRBV12-4 and TRBJ2-1; TRBD2 aligns across 13 bases. V shed 6 bases and J 8 bases; nucleotides not matched to a gene: 1. The CDR3 totals 13 residues. The CDR3 DNA sequence: TGTGCCAGCAGCGGGACTAGCGGGGATGAGCAGTTCTTC. Translated: CASSGTSGDEQFF.

This clonotype came up many times. As DNA, the CDR3 is TGTGCCAGCAGCTTATACAGGGTGAACACTGAAGCTTTCTTT. As protein: CASSLYRVNTEAFF. The chain employs TRBV7-2 and TRBJ1-1; TRBD1 is a possible D gene (6 bases). The CDR3 totals 14 residues. Germline V CDR1 and CDR2: SGHTA, FQGNSA. Trimming left V 2 bases short and J 0 bases short, with 7 bases between.